The 25 T cell receptor beta chains reported below all come from one sample, sequenced in a study of T cell responses to AZD1222 COVID-19 vaccine. Sequenced by immunoSEQ multiplex PCR; TCRdb stores in-frame clones only, minus some. The table records about 48,000 clones, 70% to 90% of them present only once. Specimen: peripheral blood, collected 28 days after the second AZD1222 dose. These receptors were obtained from an adult who received the AZD1222 COVID-19 vaccine.

CDR3 sequence reads: CSVAGGEQYF. CDR3 DNA: TGCAGCGTTGCAGGGGGCGAGCAGTACTTC. V is TRBV29-1 and J is TRBJ2-7; 7 bases are shared with TRBD1. The CDR3 covers 10 residues. J was trimmed by 6 bases and V by 4 bases; bases with no gene match: 0. Germline V lookup: CDR1 SQVTM, CDR2 ANQGSEA.

This sequence joins TRBV20-1 and TRBJ2-1; maybe TRBD2 (5 bases). In germline, CDR1 is DFQATT, CDR2 SNEGSKA (reference sequence). V gave up 3 bases and J gave up 6 bases, with 15 bases separating them. The CDR3 covers 14 residues. The CDR3 spells CSASSGSPLNEQFF. CDR3 nucleotides: TGCAGTGCTAGTTCTGGGAGTCCTCTCAATGAGCAGTTCTTC.

The CDR3 reads CASSYSLANYGYTF. DNA for the CDR3: TGTGCCAGCAGTTACTCTCTAGCTAACTATGGCTACACCTTC. The rearrangement joins TRBV6-2 or TRBV6-3 to TRBJ1-2; D remains ambiguous. The CDR3 sequence is 14 residues long. Deletions cut 0 bases from V and 0 bases from J, with 5 bases between. Per the germline V gene, CDR1 is MNHEY and CDR2 is SVGEGT.

This chain joins TRBV10-3 and TRBJ2-5; TRBD1 matches at 10 bases. V trimming: 7 bases; J trimming: 4 bases; junction bases outside the gene matches: 9. Germline-derived CDR1 and CDR2 are ENHRY and SYGVKD. This CDR3 spans 15 amino acids. The CDR3 nucleotides are TGTGCCATCAACCCAGAGACAGGGGGCCGAGAGACCCAGTACTTC. Amino acids: CAINPETGGRETQYF.

The chain uses TRBV2 and TRBJ2-4; the D is unclear. The CDR3 consists of 16 residues. Trimming removed 2 bases at V and 6 bases at J, with 17 bases between. Germline V CDR1 and CDR2: SNHLY, FYNNEI. CDR3 residues: CASSEISSILGNIQYF. The CDR3 coding sequence is TGTGCCAGCAGTGAAATATCCAGTATCCTTGGAAACATTCAGTACTTC.

This clone was recorded only once. The chain links TRBV11-3 to TRBJ2-2, with a weak D call TRBD2 (6 bases). There are 15 residues in the CDR3. The V end was cut by 3 bases, the J end by 5 bases, with 13 bases between. Looked up from germline, CDR1 is SGHNT and CDR2 is YENEEA. The CDR3 protein is CASSLAGSGTGELFF. The CDR3 DNA sequence: TGTGCCAGCAGCTTGGCCGGGAGCGGGACCGGGGAGCTGTTTTTT.

This clone was seen a handful of times. The chain combines TRBV5-1 with TRBJ2-2, with D possibly matching TRBD1 (6 bases). The CDR3 runs 17 residues. CDR1 is SGHRS and CDR2 is YFSETQ in the germline V gene. Trimming stripped 0 bases from V and 0 bases from J, with 12 bases between. The CDR3 region has the DNA TGCGCCAGCAGCTTGGTCAGGGGCGTCGCGAACACCGGGGAGCTGTTTTTT. Translating gives CASSLVRGVANTGELFF.

The DNA of the CDR3 is TGCGCCAGCAGTCGGACAGCAAATAATGAAAAACTGTTTTTT. Encoded protein: CASSRTANNEKLFF. J is TRBJ1-4 and V is TRBV5-1, with a tentative D call TRBD1 (6 bases). The CDR3 totals 14 residues. Trimming took off 5 bases at V and 4 bases at J, with 12 bases between the two ends. Germline lookup yields CDR1 SGHRS and CDR2 YFSETQ.

This chain links TRBV11-1 with TRBJ2-6, with D perhaps TRBD2 (6 bases). This CDR3 contains 15 residues. Germline loops: CDR1 SGHAT, CDR2 FQDESV (reference sequence). Trimming removed 4 bases from V and 0 bases from J, with 7 bases in between. CDR3 in DNA: TGTGCCAGCAGCTGGAGGGTCTCTGGGGCCAACGTCCTGACTTTC. This codes for CASSWRVSGANVLTF.

The CDR3 nucleotides read TGCGCCAGCAGCTTGCAGGGGAATGAGCAGTTCTTC. This encodes CASSLQGNEQFF. The chain recombines TRBV5-1 with TRBJ2-1; TRBD1 is a possible D gene (6 bases). Deletions cut 1 base from V and 7 bases from J, with 6 bases between. This CDR3 is built from 12 residues. The germline gives CDR1 SGHRS, CDR2 YFSETQ.

The genes are TRBV6-5 and TRBJ1-6; tentative D call: TRBD1 (5 bases). Germline-derived CDR1 and CDR2 are MNHEY and SVGAGI. V was clipped by 7 bases and J by 8 bases, with 15 bases between them. The CDR3 spans 14 residues. CDR3: CASTQQVFDSPLHF. The CDR3 DNA is TGTGCCAGCACCCAACAGGTTTTTGATTCACCCCTCCACTTT.

The V gene is TRBV13, the J gene TRBJ2-7, with 8 bases fitting TRBD1. J was trimmed by 4 bases and V by 4 bases; bases with no gene match: 12. The CDR3 consists of 16 residues. Germline V gene data show CDR1 as PRHDT and CDR2 as FYEKMQ (reference sequence). This CDR3 reads CASSSRRVNRGYEQYF. CDR3 coding DNA: TGTGCCAGCAGCTCCCGGAGAGTAAACAGGGGGTACGAGCAGTACTTC.

J is TRBJ1-1 and V is TRBV19; D uncertain. This CDR3 region has 16 residues. V lost 4 bases and J lost 0, with 15 bases in between. CDR1 and CDR2 from the germline V gene are LNHDA and SQIVND (reference sequence). CDR3 amino acids: CASSTSLGSLNTEAFF. CDR3 in DNA: TGTGCCAGTAGTACCTCCCTGGGCTCTCTGAACACTGAAGCTTTCTTT.

V is TRBV2 and J is TRBJ1-6; the D is unclear. Trimming took off 0 bases at V and 10 bases at J, with 13 bases between the two ends. The germline gives CDR1 SNHLY, CDR2 FYNNEI. CDR3 size: 15 residues. The CDR3 protein is CASSEALPPGSPLHF. DNA of the CDR3: TGTGCCAGCAGTGAAGCGCTTCCCCCGGGGTCACCCCTCCACTTT.

The chain couples TRBV6-5 to TRBJ2-7; D remains ambiguous. Looked up from germline, CDR1 is MNHEY and CDR2 is SVGAGI. CDR3 length: 15 amino acids. V was trimmed by 5 bases and J by 1 base, leaving 15 bases between them. The CDR3: CASSPWQSASYEQYF. In nucleotides, the CDR3 is TGTGCCAGCAGTCCCTGGCAGTCCGCTTCCTACGAGCAGTACTTC.

The chain joins TRBV5-1 to TRBJ2-3; 9 nucleotides match TRBD2. Germline CDR1 and CDR2: SGHRS and YFSETQ. The V and J ends lost 5 bases and 0 bases, in that order; junction bases with no gene match: 22. The CDR3 runs to 21 residues. The CDR3 is CASSRDTPRGTSRPSTDTQYF. The CDR3 nucleotides are TGCGCCAGCAGTCGGGACACCCCGAGGGGGACTAGCCGGCCTAGCACAGATACGCAGTATTTT.

The chain couples TRBV12-3 or TRBV12-4 to TRBJ1-5; D possibly corresponds to TRBD1 (5 bases). The CDR3 is made up of 12 amino acids. The germline V and J ends were trimmed by 4 bases and 4 bases, with 5 bases remaining between them. This chain's CDR3 is CASSSGNQPQHF. CDR3 bases: TGTGCCAGCAGTTCAGGGAATCAGCCCCAGCATTTT.

A few counts support this clone. The chain joins TRBV5-3 to TRBJ2-7, with D uncertain. TRBV5-3 qualifies as an ORF whose function is uncertain. The CDR3 extends over 10 amino acids. Trimming removed 0 bases from V and 5 bases from J, with 0 bases in between. CDR3 in amino acids: CARSLDEQYF. CDR3 DNA: TGTGCCAGAAGCTTGGACGAGCAGTACTTC.

The chain employs TRBV28 and TRBJ2-5, with 11 nucleotides matching TRBD2. Germline V gene data show CDR1 as MDHEN and CDR2 as SYDVKM. The V and J ends lost 3 bases and 4 bases, in that order; junction bases with no gene match: 4. The length of the CDR3 is 15 residues. This CDR3 reads CASSFSGRAPETQYF. In DNA form, the CDR3 reads TGTGCCAGCAGTTTTAGCGGGAGGGCTCCAGAGACCCAGTACTTC.

The chain carries TRBV6-5 and TRBJ1-1, with 7 bases identical to TRBD1. V dropped 7 bases and J dropped 4; count of bases not matched to a gene: 9. The CDR3 is 14 amino acids. Germline lookup yields CDR1 MNHEY and CDR2 SVGAGI. As DNA, the CDR3 is TGTGCCAGCACTTCCAGGGGGGGAACCACTGAAGCTTTCTTT. It yields the protein CASTSRGGTTEAFF.

The chain couples TRBV19 to TRBJ1-1; 9 nucleotides align to TRBD1. CDR1 and CDR2 (germline): LNHDA, SQIVND (reference sequence). Losses at the gene ends were 5 bases for V and 3 bases for J; bases not matched to a gene: 7. The CDR3 is made up of 15 amino acids. CDR3 amino acids: CASSAEQGADTEAFF. In nucleotides, the CDR3 is TGTGCCAGTAGTGCCGAACAGGGGGCTGACACTGAAGCTTTCTTT.

The chain links TRBV20-1 to TRBJ1-1, with D uncertain. Germline CDR1 reads DFQATT; CDR2 reads SNEGSKA (reference sequence). The CDR3 is 11 residues long. The V gene lost 1 base and the J gene lost 7 bases, with 7 bases spanning the gap. The CDR3 loop is CSARAVDEAFF. DNA of the CDR3: TGCAGTGCTAGAGCCGTCGATGAAGCTTTCTTT.

J is TRBJ2-1 and V is TRBV28, with TRBD1 matching 7 bases. The germline V gene has CDR1 MDHEN and CDR2 SYDVKM. Trimming cost V 5 bases and J 4 bases; bases outside gene matches: 11. The CDR3 totals 16 residues. DNA for the CDR3: TGTGCCAGCAGTGGGACAGCCCGTTTCTTATACAATGAGCAGTTCTTC. Its translation: CASSGTARFLYNEQFF. Supplemented by reference TRBV28 and TRBJ2-1, the full variable domain reads DVKVTQSSRYLVKRTGEKVFLECVQDMDHENMFWYRQDPGLGLRLIYFSYDVKMKEKGDIPEGYSVSREKKERFSLILESASTNQTSMYLCASSGTARFLYNEQFFGPGTRLTVL.

The chain has TRBV27 and TRBJ1-6; TRBD1 is a possible D gene (5 bases). Germline CDR1 MNHEY, CDR2 SMNVEV (reference sequence). Trimming removed 4 bases from V and 9 bases from J, with 13 bases in between. This CDR3 comprises 14 residues. The DNA of the CDR3 is TGTGCCAGCAGTTATCGGGACCTTATTTCACCCCTCCACTTT. Encoded protein: CASSYRDLISPLHF.

The chain combines TRBV4-1 with TRBJ2-7; D not certain. The CDR3 runs 13 residues. Germline loops: CDR1 MGHRA, CDR2 YSYEKL. V was cut by 0 bases and J by 6 bases, with 9 bases left in between. The CDR3 DNA sequence: TGCGCCAGCAGCCAAGAAGCTTGGTTCGAGCAGTACTTC. As protein: CASSQEAWFEQYF.